Shown below are 2 T cell receptor beta chains from a single sample sequenced in a study of shared clonotypes between healthy human individuals. Some clones are missing from TCRdb's copy, which holds only in-frame ones; the method was immunoSEQ multiplex PCR. Among about 2.4 million clones listed, roughly 93% were seen once. The sample consisted of naive CD4+ T cells from PBMCs. Specified subset: CD45RA+ positively selected. These receptors originate from a man between 18 and 35 years old in good health. Some clones in this sample may be carry-over from other donors' samples.

This clone showed up just once. The chain employs TRBV18 and TRBJ2-1, with D perhaps assigned TRBD1 or TRBD2 (5 bases each). The CDR3 loop spans 17 amino acids. V lost 1 base to trimming and J lost 5 bases, with 18 bases between them. Germline lookup yields CDR1 KGHSH and CDR2 LQKENI. CDR3 DNA: TGTGCCAGCTCACCACGGGGGTTAATCACTATCGACAATGAGCAGTTCTTC. Translated: CASSPRGLITIDNEQFF.

This clone was detected only a few times. V gene TRBV29-1 combines with J gene TRBJ1-1, with 8 positions matching TRBD1. The germline V gene encodes CDR1 SQVTM and CDR2 ANQGSEA. Trimming took 6 bases from V and 5 from J; bases not matched to a gene: 8. The CDR3 totals 13 residues. CDR3 sequence (DNA): TGCAGCGTCGCCATACAGGGGGAGACTGAAGCTTTCTTT. Protein: CSVAIQGETEAFF. The full variable domain, its missing parts supplied by reference TRBV29-1 and TRBJ1-1, is SAVISQKPSRDICQRGTSLTIQCQVDSQVTMMFWYRQQPGQSLTLIATANQGSEATYESGFVIDKFPISRPNLTFSTLTVSNMSPEDSSIYLCSVAIQGETEAFFGQGTRLTVV.